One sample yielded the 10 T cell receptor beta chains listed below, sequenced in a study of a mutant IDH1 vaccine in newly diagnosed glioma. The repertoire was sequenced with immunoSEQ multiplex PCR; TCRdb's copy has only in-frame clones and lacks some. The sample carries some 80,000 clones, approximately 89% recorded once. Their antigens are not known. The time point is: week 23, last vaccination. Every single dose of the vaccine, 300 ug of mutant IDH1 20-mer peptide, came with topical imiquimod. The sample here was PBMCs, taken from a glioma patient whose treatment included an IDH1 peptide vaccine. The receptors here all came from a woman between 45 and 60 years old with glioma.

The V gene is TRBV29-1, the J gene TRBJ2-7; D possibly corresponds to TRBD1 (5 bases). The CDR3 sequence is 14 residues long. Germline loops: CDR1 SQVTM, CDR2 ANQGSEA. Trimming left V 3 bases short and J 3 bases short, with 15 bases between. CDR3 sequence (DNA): TGCAGCGTTGAGGTTTTAGGGGTGTTCTACGAGCAGTACTTC. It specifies CSVEVLGVFYEQYF.

The CDR3, as DNA: TGTGCCAGCAGTCCCCCACGGATGCTCAATGAAAAACTGTTTTTT. Its translation: CASSPPRMLNEKLFF. The chain carries TRBV28 and TRBJ1-4; no firm D call. V gave up 5 bases and J gave up 5 bases, with 15 bases separating them. Per the germline V gene, CDR1 is MDHEN and CDR2 is SYDVKM. There are 15 residues in the CDR3.

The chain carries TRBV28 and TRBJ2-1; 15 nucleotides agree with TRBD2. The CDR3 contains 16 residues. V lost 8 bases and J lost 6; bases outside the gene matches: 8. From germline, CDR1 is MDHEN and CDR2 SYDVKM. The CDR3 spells CASLGLAGGRGNEQFF. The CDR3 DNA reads TGTGCCAGCTTGGGACTAGCGGGAGGAAGGGGCAATGAGCAGTTCTTC.

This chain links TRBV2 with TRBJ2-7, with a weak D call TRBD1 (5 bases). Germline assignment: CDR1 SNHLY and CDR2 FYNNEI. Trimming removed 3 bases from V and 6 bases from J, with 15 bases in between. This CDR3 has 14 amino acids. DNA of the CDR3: TGTGCCAGCAGTGATGAAAGCAGGGTGGCCGAGCAGTACTTC. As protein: CASSDESRVAEQYF.

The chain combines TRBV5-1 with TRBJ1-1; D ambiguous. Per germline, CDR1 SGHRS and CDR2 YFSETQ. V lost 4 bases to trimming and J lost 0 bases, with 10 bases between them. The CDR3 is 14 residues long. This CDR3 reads CASSPAGLNTEAFF. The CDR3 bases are TGCGCCAGCAGCCCTGCCGGGTTGAACACTGAAGCTTTCTTT.

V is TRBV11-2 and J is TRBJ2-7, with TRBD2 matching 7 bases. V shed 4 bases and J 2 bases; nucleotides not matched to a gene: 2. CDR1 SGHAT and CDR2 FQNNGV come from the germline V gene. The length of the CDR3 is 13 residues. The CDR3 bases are TGTGCCAGCAGCTACGGGACTACCTACGAGCAGTACTTC. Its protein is CASSYGTTYEQYF.

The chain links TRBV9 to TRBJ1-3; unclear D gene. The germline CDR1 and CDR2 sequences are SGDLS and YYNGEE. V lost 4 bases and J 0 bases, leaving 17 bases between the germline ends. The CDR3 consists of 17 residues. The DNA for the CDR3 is TGTGCCAGCAGCCCCACACTAAACCCCCTCTCTGGAAACACCATATATTTT. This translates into CASSPTLNPLSGNTIYF.

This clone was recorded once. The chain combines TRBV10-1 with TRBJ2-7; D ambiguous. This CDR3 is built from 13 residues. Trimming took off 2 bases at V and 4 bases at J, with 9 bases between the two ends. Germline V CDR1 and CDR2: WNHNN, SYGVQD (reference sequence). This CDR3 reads CASSEGSDYEQYF. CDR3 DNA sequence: TGCGCCAGCAGTGAGGGGTCAGATTACGAGCAGTACTTC.

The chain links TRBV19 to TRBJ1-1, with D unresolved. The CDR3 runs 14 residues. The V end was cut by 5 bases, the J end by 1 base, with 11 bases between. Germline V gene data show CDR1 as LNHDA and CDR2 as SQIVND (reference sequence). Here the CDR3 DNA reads TGTGCCAGTAGTCCGCGCGGACCGAACACTGAAGCTTTCTTT. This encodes CASSPRGPNTEAFF.

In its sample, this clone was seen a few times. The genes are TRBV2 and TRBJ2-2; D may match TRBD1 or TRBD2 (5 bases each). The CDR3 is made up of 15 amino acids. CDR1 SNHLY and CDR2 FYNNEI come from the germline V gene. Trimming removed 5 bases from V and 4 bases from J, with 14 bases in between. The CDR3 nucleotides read TGTGCCAGCAGTCTGGGGCTAGCAGGCACCGGGGAGCTGTTTTTT. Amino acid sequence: CASSLGLAGTGELFF.